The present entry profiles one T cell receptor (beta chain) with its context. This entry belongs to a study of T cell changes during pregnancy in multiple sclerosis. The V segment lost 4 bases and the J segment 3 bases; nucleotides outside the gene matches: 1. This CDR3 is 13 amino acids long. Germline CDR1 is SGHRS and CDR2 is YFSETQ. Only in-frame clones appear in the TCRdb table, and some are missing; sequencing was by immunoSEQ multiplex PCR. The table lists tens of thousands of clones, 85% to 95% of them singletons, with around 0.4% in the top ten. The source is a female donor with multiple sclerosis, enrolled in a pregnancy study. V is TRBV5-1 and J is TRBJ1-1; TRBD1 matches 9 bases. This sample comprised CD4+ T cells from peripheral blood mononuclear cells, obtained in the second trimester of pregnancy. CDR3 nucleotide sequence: TGCGCCAGCAGCGGACAGGGGCACACTGAAGCTTTCTTT. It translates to CASSGQGHTEAFF.